Sequencing of this TCR beta chain was carried out in a study of STAT3 mutations in large granular lymphocyte leukemia. General observations from the study: In several patients, dominant TCR clone burden exceeded STAT3 mutant burden. Every T-cell large granular lymphocyte leukemia patient had at least one immunodominant TCR beta clonotype.

Of note for this clone: Its target is unknown.

Deletions cut 4 bases from V and 2 bases from J, with 9 bases between. This CDR3 comprises 14 residues. Germline V lookup: CDR1 MDHEN, CDR2 SYDVKM. Sequenced by immunoSEQ multiplex PCR; TCRdb stores in-frame clones only, minus some. Seen here are 40,000 to 50,000 clones, about 81% observed once, and the top ten hold about 0.45%. V is TRBV28 and J is TRBJ1-5, with D possibly TRBD1 on 6 matching bases. The source material was PBMCs. This TCR was sampled from a human donor with T large granular lymphocyte leukemia. Some clones in this sample may be carry-over from other donors' samples. CDR3 sequence: CASSSHRGNQPQHF. CDR3 coding DNA: TGTGCCAGCAGTTCCCACAGGGGCAATCAGCCCCAGCATTTT.